This T cell receptor beta chain was recovered during a study of cytomegalovirus exposure and HLA in healthy donors. The primer mix had 60 Vbeta and 13 Jbeta primers. Generated by immunoSEQ multiplex PCR, the TCRdb table keeps only in-frame clones and is missing some. The sample contains 55,000 to 65,000 clones, 65% to 90% of which appear only once. Material: PBMCs. The source of this sequence is a human donor in good health.

The CDR3 spells CASSLAGWRASPLHF. CDR3 nucleotides: TGTGCCAGCAGCTTGGCGGGCTGGAGGGCTTCACCCCTCCACTTT. The chain uses TRBV5-6 and TRBJ1-6; D unresolved. V was pared by 0 bases and J by 9 bases, with 13 bases between. CDR3 length equals 15 residues. Per germline, CDR1 SGHDT and CDR2 YYEEEE.